These T cell receptor beta chains were read from a single sample in a study of blood T cells in healthy people across ages. Via MiXCR, TCRdb re-called the 5' RACE reads, giving one row per CDR3 protein. The table includes around 1.7 million distinct CDR3 sequences, about 28% detected once. Sequences were obtained from blood. The origin of the receptors is a woman under 40 in good health. Both conserved end residues are trimmed from each CDR3. The order of the fields is J gene, V gene, CDR3 protein.

TRBJ1-2 | TRBV7-9 | ASSLWEFNGYT
TRBJ2-5 | TRBV7-2 | ASSLPQAWETQY
TRBJ2-7 | TRBV2 | ASSVVDEQY
TRBJ2-7 | TRBV7-8 | ASSLSGFIYDQY
TRBJ1-1 | TRBV5-1 | ASSEGGVTEAF
TRBJ1-2 | TRBV5-5 | ASSLAYPNYGYT
TRBJ2-3 | TRBV5-5 | ASSLGPNVGLTPTDTQY
TRBJ2-4 | TRBV9 | ASSLKGWDRDNEQY
TRBJ2-5 | TRBV20-1 | SARVAGDFREY
TRBJ1-1 | TRBV12-3/TRBV12-4 | ASSPGGRAF
TRBJ2-5 | TRBV10-3 | AIIPGLAGVIQTQY
TRBJ2-1 | TRBV7-2 | ASSPKGLAGGNEQF
TRBJ1-2 | TRBV20-1 | SADTGYGYT
TRBJ1-2 | TRBV11-2 | ASSATTGGGTKDGYT
TRBJ2-3 | TRBV19 | ASSTAPIGDTQY
TRBJ1-2 | TRBV7-6 | ASSPLETGAYGYT
TRBJ2-7 | TRBV29-1 | SVAPGQGVSYEQY
TRBJ2-5 | TRBV6-1 | ASCGETQRGTQY
TRBJ1-1 | TRBV30 | AWSVRGTEAF
TRBJ1-4 | TRBV5-1 | ASSLGTVEKRF
TRBJ1-2 | TRBV29-1 | SVDTGLYGYT
TRBJ2-5 | TRBV20-1 | SVPLGETQY
TRBJ2-5 | TRBV29-1 | SVEPAPGGVTQY
TRBJ1-1 | TRBV20-1 | SARPPHSETEAF
TRBJ2-1 | TRBV4-1 | ASSPNSGGAYNEQF
TRBJ2-1 | TRBV7-2 | ASSFKSGSGQF
TRBJ2-5 | TRBV7-8 | ASSLVVATGNQETQY
TRBJ2-1 | TRBV7-6 | ASSLSGGGRGNEQF
TRBJ2-7 | TRBV18 | ASSLMGTNYEQY
TRBJ1-1 | TRBV5-1 | ASRPPGQGAPEAF
TRBJ2-1 | TRBV20-1 | SARVRTGGRVNEQF
TRBJ2-7 | TRBV20-1 | SARPLTGARSSYEQY
TRBJ2-1 | TRBV12-3/TRBV12-4 | ASSPRGLSSYNEQF
TRBJ2-6 | TRBV7-9 | ASSLTPSGANVLT
TRBJ2-7 | TRBV5-1 | ASSLGPLQPPYEQY
TRBJ2-2 | TRBV30 | AWSAGDYNTGELF
TRBJ2-1 | TRBV7-8 | ASSPRWDASHNEQF
TRBJ1-6 | TRBV7-9 | ASSLGGVSPLH
TRBJ2-3 | TRBV7-2 | ASSSVPGTSTGNTQY
TRBJ2-1 | TRBV6-1 | ASIRLGTGSLGPYNEQF
TRBJ2-1 | TRBV2 | ASSDPDSTSGSPDEQF
TRBJ1-1 | TRBV5-7 | ASSLAGSFTEAF
TRBJ2-1 | TRBV20-1 | SARSPGGTGYNEQF
TRBJ2-7 | TRBV7-6 | ASSLEARDTGEREQY
TRBJ1-5 | TRBV28 | ASSLPKGETGQPQH
TRBJ1-1 | TRBV29-1 | SVGPLRGTEAF
TRBJ1-2 | TRBV12-3/TRBV12-4 | ASRGVYGYT
. | TRBV12-3/TRBV12-4 | ASSSLAEQY